These 15 T cell receptor beta chains came from one sample sequenced in a study of T cell changes during pregnancy in multiple sclerosis (dated by TCRdb to between 2018 and 2021). The method behind the library was the immunoSEQ multiplex PCR assay. This immuneACCESS table, as held by TCRdb, lists in-frame sequences with V and J called but not all clones. Of the missing ones, under half trace to an unresolved V gene in checked studies; the others have no known cause. Within this sample are fewer than 45,000 clones, with roughly 93% of them counted one time only. Clones ranked in the top ten supply 4.5% of the sample. The specimen was peripheral blood, collected in the second trimester of pregnancy. Receptors originate from a female donor in good health, enrolled as a control in a pregnancy study.

The rearrangement uses TRBV9 and TRBJ2-3; D possibly corresponds to TRBD1 (6 bases). V was cut by 2 bases and J by 0 bases, with 10 bases left in between. Germline V gene sequence: CDR1 SGDLS, CDR2 YYNGEE. The CDR3 is made up of 15 amino acids. The CDR3 coding sequence is TGTGCCAGCAGCGTCTTGGGGGCTAGCACAGATACGCAGTATTTT. Translated: CASSVLGASTDTQYF. The full variable domain, in which reference TRBV9 and TRBJ2-3 provide the parts outside the CDR3, is DSGVTQTPKHLITATGQRVTLRCSPRSGDLSVYWYQQSLDQGLQFLIQYYNGEERAKGNILERFSAQQFPDLHSELNLSSLELGDSALYFCASSVLGASTDTQYFGPGTRLTVL.

The genes are TRBV10-3 and TRBJ1-5; TRBD1 agrees at 10 bases. The CDR3 is 16 amino acids. Germline trimming cut 0 bases from V and 2 bases from J; bases unmatched to any gene: 1. Germline CDR1 reads ENHRY; CDR2 reads SYGVKD. Written as DNA, the CDR3 is TGTGCCATCAGTGAGTCCGGGACAGGGGGCAATCAGCCCCAGCATTTT. Its translation: CAISESGTGGNQPQHF.

The V call is TRBV5-4, the J call TRBJ2-3, with TRBD1 identical over 7 bases. This CDR3 has 16 residues. V shed 5 bases, J shed 0 bases, and the junction held 9 bases outside the gene matches. Germline-derived CDR1 and CDR2 are SGHNT and YYREEE (reference sequence). CDR3 coding DNA: TGTGCCAGCAGTGGGGCAGGGGGATCTAGCACAGATACGCAGTATTTT. Residues: CASSGAGGSSTDTQYF.

V and J are TRBV7-9 and TRBJ2-7; the D gene is possibly TRBD2 (6 bases). Per germline, CDR1 SEHNR and CDR2 FQNEAQ (reference sequence). Trimming stripped 5 bases from V and 2 bases from J, with 16 bases between. CDR3 size: 15 residues. The CDR3 here is CASSPPGVTTYEQYF. The CDR3 coding sequence is TGTGCCAGCAGCCCGCCGGGGGTGACAACCTACGAGCAGTACTTC.

The chain carries TRBV4-3 and TRBJ1-2, with D possibly matching TRBD1 (5 bases). The CDR3 is 14 amino acids. Germline loops: CDR1 LGHNA, CDR2 YSLEER. Trimming cost V 0 bases and J 7 bases, with 12 bases left between them. CDR3 sequence (DNA): TGCGCCAGCAGCCAAGATCATACAGGAACTGGCTACACCTTC. Translation: CASSQDHTGTGYTF.

The J gene is TRBJ2-1, the V gene TRBV2; a weak D match, TRBD2 (5 bases). Trimming left V 7 bases short and J 7 bases short, with 14 bases between. This CDR3 is built from 13 residues. Germline CDR1 SNHLY, CDR2 FYNNEI. Here the CDR3 reads CASIPRGYNEQFF. Here the CDR3 DNA reads TGTGCCAGCATCCCCAGAGGGTATAATGAGCAGTTCTTC.

This sequence joins TRBV5-1 and TRBJ2-1; TRBD1 matches at 7 bases. The CDR3 consists of 16 residues. Unmatched junction bases numbered 4, after V lost 0 bases and J lost 1 base. Germline CDR1 and CDR2: SGHRS and YFSETQ. This chain's CDR3 is CASSLGTGVSYNEQFF. The CDR3 nucleotides are TGCGCCAGCAGCTTGGGCACAGGGGTATCCTACAATGAGCAGTTCTTC. The entire variable domain, with the rest obtained from reference TRBV5-1 and TRBJ2-1, is as follows: KAGVTQTPRYLIKTRGQQVTLSCSPISGHRSVSWYQQTPGQGLQFLFEYFSETQRNKGNFPGRFSGRQFSNSRSEMNVSTLELGDSALYLCASSLGTGVSYNEQFFGPGTRLTVL.

V gene TRBV5-1 combines with J gene TRBJ2-7, with TRBD1 matching 8 bases. CDR3 size: 18 residues. With 2 bases clipped from V and 1 base from J, the junction kept 14 bases outside the gene matches. The germline V gene encodes CDR1 SGHRS and CDR2 YFSETQ. Here the CDR3 DNA reads TGCGCCAGCAGCTTTTCCTGGGCCCGGGACAGGTCATCCTACGAGCAGTACTTC. Amino acid sequence: CASSFSWARDRSSYEQYF.

This chain joins TRBV7-3 and TRBJ2-7; D may be TRBD1 (5 bases). Germline CDR1 SGHTA, CDR2 FQGTGA. The V gene lost 2 bases and the J gene lost 3 bases, with 14 bases spanning the gap. This CDR3 has 15 amino acids. CDR3 residues: CASSLEPGPYYEQYF. In nucleotides, the CDR3 is TGTGCCAGCAGCTTAGAGCCAGGGCCGTACTACGAGCAGTACTTC.

The chain joins TRBV6-5 to TRBJ2-7, with D possibly TRBD1 on 6 matching bases. This CDR3 is built from 14 residues. V was trimmed by 5 bases and J by 4 bases, leaving 15 bases between them. Germline V CDR1 and CDR2: MNHEY, SVGAGI. The CDR3 DNA reads TGTGCCAGCAGTCTAGACAGGATGAAGTACGAGCAGTACTTC. Amino acids: CASSLDRMKYEQYF.

The rearrangement uses TRBV11-3 and TRBJ2-1; D remains unclear. V was trimmed by 5 bases and J by 9 bases, leaving 11 bases between them. CDR1 is SGHNT, CDR2 YENEEA, per germline. This CDR3 spans 12 amino acids. The CDR3 DNA sequence: TGTGCCAGCAGCGAGGTTACGGGTGAGCAGTTCTTC. Protein: CASSEVTGEQFF. Complete variable domain (other parts from reference TRBV11-3 and TRBJ2-1): EAGVVQSPRYKIIEKKQPVAFWCNPISGHNTLYWYLQNLGQGPELLIRYENEEAVDDSQLPKDRFSAERLKGVDSTLKIQPAELGDSAVYLCASSEVTGEQFFGPGTRLTVL.

This clone was observed a handful of times. The chain couples TRBV30 to TRBJ1-1; D may be TRBD1 (5 bases). Germline V gives CDR1 GTSNPN, CDR2 SVGIG (reference sequence). This CDR3 comprises 13 residues. The ends were cut back, 1 base at V and 6 bases at J, with 12 bases in the middle. The CDR3 DNA is TGTGCCTGGAGTGCCGGGGGTCTGGCTGAAGCTTTCTTT. This codes for CAWSAGGLAEAFF.

The chain recombines TRBV29-1 with TRBJ1-2, with 12 bases that match TRBD1. The CDR3 contains 16 residues. The V and J ends lost 5 bases and 3 bases, in that order; junction bases with no gene match: 10. CDR1 is SQVTM and CDR2 is ANQGSEA in the germline V gene. The CDR3 DNA reads as TGCAGCGTTTCCTCCGGGACAGGGGGCTTCTACTATGGCTACACCTTC. Amino acid sequence: CSVSSGTGGFYYGYTF. The whole variable domain, remainder taken from reference TRBV29-1 and TRBJ1-2, is SAVISQKPSRDICQRGTSLTIQCQVDSQVTMMFWYRQQPGQSLTLIATANQGSEATYESGFVIDKFPISRPNLTFSTLTVSNMSPEDSSIYLCSVSSGTGGFYYGYTFGSGTRLTVV.

The rearrangement joins TRBV19 to TRBJ2-3, with 10 bases that match TRBD2. Germline values: CDR1 LNHDA, CDR2 SQIVND (reference sequence). V trimming: 5 bases; J trimming: 5 bases; junction bases outside the gene matches: 10. This CDR3 contains 16 residues. This CDR3 reads CASSPEASGRVDTQYF. Here the CDR3 DNA reads TGTGCCAGTAGTCCGGAAGCTAGCGGGAGAGTAGATACGCAGTATTTT.

This clone has a handful of counts. This chain uses TRBV6-4 with TRBJ1-2, with D possibly being TRBD1 (5 bases). The V end was cut by 2 bases, the J end by 0 bases, with 16 bases between. This CDR3 region has 17 residues. Germline loops: CDR1 MRHNA, CDR2 SNTAGT. CDR3 amino acids: CASSDSRQGGTNYGYTF. For the CDR3, the DNA is TGTGCCAGCAGTGACAGTCGGCAGGGAGGTACTAACTATGGCTACACCTTC.